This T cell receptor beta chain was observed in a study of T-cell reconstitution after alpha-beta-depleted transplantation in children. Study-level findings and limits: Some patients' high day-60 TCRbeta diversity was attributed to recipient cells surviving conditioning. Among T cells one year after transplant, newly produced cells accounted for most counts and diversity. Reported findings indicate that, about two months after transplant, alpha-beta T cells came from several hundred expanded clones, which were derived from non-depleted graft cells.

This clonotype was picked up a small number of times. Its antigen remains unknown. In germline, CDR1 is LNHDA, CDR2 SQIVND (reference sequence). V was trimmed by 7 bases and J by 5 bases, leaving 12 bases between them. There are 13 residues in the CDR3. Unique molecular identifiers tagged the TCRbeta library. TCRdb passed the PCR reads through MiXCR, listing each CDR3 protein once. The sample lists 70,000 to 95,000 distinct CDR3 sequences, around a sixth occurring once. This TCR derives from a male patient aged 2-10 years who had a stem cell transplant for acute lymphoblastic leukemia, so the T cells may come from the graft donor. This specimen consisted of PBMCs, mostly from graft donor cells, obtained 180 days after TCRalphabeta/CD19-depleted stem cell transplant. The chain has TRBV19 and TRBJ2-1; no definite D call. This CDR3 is CASTHPWDNEQFF. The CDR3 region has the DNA TGTGCCAGTACCCATCCATGGGACAATGAGCAGTTCTTC.